This T cell receptor (beta chain) was profiled in a study of blood T cell repertoires in COVID-19. At the level of the study: Some COVID-19 samples were acute and others convalescent; all came from the United States, Italy and Spain. PBMCs, B-cell-depleted T cells, or T cells were the source of the cDNA or gDNA that made up the material.

Germline-derived CDR1 and CDR2 are LGHNT and FRNRAP. This CDR3 contains 19 residues. Trimming cost V 1 base and J 0 bases, with 16 bases left between them. Authors' methods: Estimated nucleated cell counts came from reference gene primer amplification. Assay: immunoSEQ multiplex PCR; the TCRdb copy retains only in-frame clones and omits some. The V and J calls and clone size were taken over from that table, and D and trimming were inferred from the DNA. The data show 200,000 or so clones, roughly 90% seen once. The sequence was collected from a man aged 60-69 years who had recovered from COVID-19. The sample comprised peripheral blood. The chain employs TRBV12-5 and TRBJ2-6; D unclear. CDR3 region: CASGLASKDDSSGANVLTF. The CDR3 region has the DNA TGTGCTAGTGGTTTGGCCTCCAAGGATGACTCCTCTGGGGCCAACGTCCTGACTTTC.